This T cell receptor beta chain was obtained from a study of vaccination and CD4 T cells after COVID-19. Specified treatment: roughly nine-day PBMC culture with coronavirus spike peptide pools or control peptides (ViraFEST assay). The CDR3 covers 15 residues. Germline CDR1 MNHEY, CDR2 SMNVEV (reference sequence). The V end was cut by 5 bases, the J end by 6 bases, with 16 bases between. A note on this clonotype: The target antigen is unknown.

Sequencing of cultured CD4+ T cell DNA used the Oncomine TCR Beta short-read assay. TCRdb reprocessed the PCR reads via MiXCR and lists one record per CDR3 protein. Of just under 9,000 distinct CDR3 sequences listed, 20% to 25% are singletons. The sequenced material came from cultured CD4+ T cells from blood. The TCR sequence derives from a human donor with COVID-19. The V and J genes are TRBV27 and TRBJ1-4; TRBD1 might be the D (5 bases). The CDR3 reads CASSLAGTYDEKLFF. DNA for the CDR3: TGTGCCAGCAGTCTTGCCGGGACTTACGATGAAAAACTGTTTTTT. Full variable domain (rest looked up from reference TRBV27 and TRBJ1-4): EAQVTQNPRYLITVTGKKLTVTCSQNMNHEYMSWYRQDPGLGLRQIYYSMNVEVTDKGDVPEGYKVSRKEKRNFPLILESPSPNQTSLYFCASSLAGTYDEKLFFGSGTQLSVL.